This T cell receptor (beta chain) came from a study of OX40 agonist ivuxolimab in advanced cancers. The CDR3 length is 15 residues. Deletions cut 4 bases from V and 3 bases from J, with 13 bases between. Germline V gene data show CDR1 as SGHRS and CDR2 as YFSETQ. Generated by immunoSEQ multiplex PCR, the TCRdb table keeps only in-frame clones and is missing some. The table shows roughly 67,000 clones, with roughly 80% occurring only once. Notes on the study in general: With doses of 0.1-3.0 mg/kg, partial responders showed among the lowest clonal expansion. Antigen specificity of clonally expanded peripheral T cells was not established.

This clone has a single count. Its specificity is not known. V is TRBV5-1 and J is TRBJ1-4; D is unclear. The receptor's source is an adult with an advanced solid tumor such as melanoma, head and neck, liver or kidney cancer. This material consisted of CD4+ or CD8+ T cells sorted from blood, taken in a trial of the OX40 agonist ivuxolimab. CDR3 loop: CASSPGPGANEKLFF. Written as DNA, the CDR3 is TGCGCCAGCAGCCCAGGTCCCGGGGCTAATGAAAAACTGTTTTTT.